This TCR beta chain was identified during a study of chemoradiotherapy in HPV16-positive cancers. Study background: Candidate HPV-specific T-cell clones and common TCR motifs came from functional assays in two HPV16-positive patients.

Produced via immunoSEQ multiplex PCR; TCRdb's table is partial and in-frame only. The data show 6,000 to 9,500 clones, around 72% seen once. Study-level findings and limits: The functional HPV-specific definition rests on just a couple of HPV16-positive patients. During treatment, candidate HPV-specific clones and E7-related motifs expanded in tumor.

This clone was counted a few times. The antigen remains unidentified. Germline assignment: CDR1 SQVTM and CDR2 ANQGSEA. This CDR3 is 9 amino acids long. The V gene lost 4 bases and the J gene lost 5 bases, with 2 bases spanning the gap. This receptor was identified in a human donor with HPV-associated anogenital cancer. The chain employs TRBV29-1 and TRBJ2-5; D remains unclear. The specimen comprised tumor tissue, sampled from a patient who underwent chemoradiotherapy. The CDR3: CSVGETQYF. DNA for the CDR3: TGCAGCGTTGGGGAGACCCAGTACTTC.